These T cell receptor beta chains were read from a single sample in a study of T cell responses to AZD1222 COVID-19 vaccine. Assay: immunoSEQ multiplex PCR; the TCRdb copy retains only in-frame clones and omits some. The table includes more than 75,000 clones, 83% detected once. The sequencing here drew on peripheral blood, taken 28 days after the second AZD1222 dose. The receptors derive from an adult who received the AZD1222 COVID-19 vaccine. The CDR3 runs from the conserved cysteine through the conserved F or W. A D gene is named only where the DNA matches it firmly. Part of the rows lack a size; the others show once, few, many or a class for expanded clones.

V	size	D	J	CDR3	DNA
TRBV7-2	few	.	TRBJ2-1	CASSKPTTDEQFF	TGTGCCAGCAGCAAACCTACTACTGATGAGCAGTTCTTC
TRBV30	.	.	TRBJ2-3	CAWRGEFSTDTQYF	TGTGCCTGGAGGGGGGAGTTTAGCACAGATACGCAGTATTTT
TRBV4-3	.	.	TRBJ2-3	CASSQRQFGTDTQYF	TGCGCCAGCAGCCAAAGGCAGTTTGGCACAGATACGCAGTATTTT
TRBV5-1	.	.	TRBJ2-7	CASSLDWGAYEQYF	TGCGCCAGCAGCTTGGATTGGGGGGCCTACGAGCAGTACTTC
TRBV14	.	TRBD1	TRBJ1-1	CASSQDRGRSTEAFF	TGTGCCAGCAGCCAAGACAGGGGGCGCAGCACTGAAGCTTTCTTT
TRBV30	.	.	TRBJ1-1	CAWSRGIDTEAFF	TGTGCCTGGAGCAGGGGAATTGACACTGAAGCTTTCTTT
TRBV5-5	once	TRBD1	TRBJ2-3	CASSRKQGATDTQYF	TGTGCCAGCAGCCGTAAACAGGGGGCCACAGATACGCAGTATTTT
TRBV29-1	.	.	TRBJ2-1	CSVDLIDSGGSSYNEQFF	TGCAGCGTTGATCTTATAGATTCAGGGGGGAGCTCCTACAATGAGCAGTTCTTC
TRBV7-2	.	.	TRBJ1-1	CASSDYLMGNTEAFF	TGTGCCAGCAGCGACTATCTAATGGGGAACACTGAAGCTTTCTTT
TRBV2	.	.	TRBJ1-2	CASSDGLGENYGYTF	TGTGCCAGCAGTGATGGATTAGGCGAAAACTATGGCTACACCTTC
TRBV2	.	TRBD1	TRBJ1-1	CASRDRWGNTEAFF	TGTGCCAGCAGGGACAGGTGGGGGAACACTGAAGCTTTCTTT
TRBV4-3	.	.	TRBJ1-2	CASSQEVLVQGRLGYGYTF	TGCGCCAGCAGCCAAGAAGTCTTGGTGCAGGGTCGGTTAGGATATGGCTACACCTTC
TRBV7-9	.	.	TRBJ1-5	CASSSGPAVGPQHF	TGTGCCAGCAGCTCTGGACCGGCCGTTGGGCCCCAGCATTTT
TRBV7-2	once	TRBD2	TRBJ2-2	CASNSGLAGGTGELFF	TGTGCCAGCAACTCAGGACTAGCGGGAGGCACCGGGGAGCTGTTTTTT
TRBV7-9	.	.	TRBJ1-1	CASSLYPQITEAFF	TGTGCCAGCAGCTTATACCCACAGATAACTGAAGCTTTCTTT
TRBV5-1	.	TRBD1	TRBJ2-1	CASSLGTAGGDEQFF	TGCGCCAGCAGCTTGGGTACGGCAGGGGGCGATGAGCAGTTCTTC
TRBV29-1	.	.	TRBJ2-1	CSVAHLADYNEQFF	TGCAGCGTTGCGCACCTAGCCGACTACAATGAGCAGTTCTTC
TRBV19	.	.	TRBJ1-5	CASSIGRLDQPQHF	TGTGCCAGTAGTATTGGCAGGCTCGATCAGCCCCAGCATTTT
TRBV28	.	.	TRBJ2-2	CASSRRSTGELFF	TGTGCCAGCAGCCGCCGCAGCACCGGGGAGCTGTTTTTT
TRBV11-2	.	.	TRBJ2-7	CASSLGRWGEGYYEQYF	TGTGCCAGCAGCTTAGGGCGTTGGGGAGAGGGGTACTACGAGCAGTACTTC
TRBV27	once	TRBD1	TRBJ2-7	CASSLSGQVYEQYF	TGTGCCAGCAGTTTATCGGGACAGGTGTACGAGCAGTACTTC
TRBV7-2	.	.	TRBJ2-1	CASSPRLGRGSYNEQFF	TGTGCCAGCAGCCCCCGCCTGGGTCGGGGGTCCTACAATGAGCAGTTCTTC
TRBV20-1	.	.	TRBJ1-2	CSPPVYGYTF	TGCAGCCCACCGGTCTATGGCTACACCTTC
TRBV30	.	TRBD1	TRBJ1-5	CAWSVGTVYSNQPQHF	TGTGCCTGGAGTGTAGGGACAGTTTATAGCAATCAGCCCCAGCATTTT
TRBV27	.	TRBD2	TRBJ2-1	CASRPRLAGVGHEQFF	TGTGCCAGCAGGCCCAGACTAGCGGGAGTGGGTCATGAGCAGTTCTTC
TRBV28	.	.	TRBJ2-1	CASSFAQPSYNEQFF	TGTGCCAGCAGTTTCGCCCAGCCCAGTTACAATGAGCAGTTCTTC
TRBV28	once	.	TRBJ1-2	CASSLLGQVDGYTF	TGTGCCAGCAGTTTATTAGGCCAGGTGGACGGCTACACCTTC
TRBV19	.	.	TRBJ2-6	CASSISNTGANVLTF	TGTGCCAGTAGTATCTCAAATACTGGGGCCAACGTCCTGACTTTC
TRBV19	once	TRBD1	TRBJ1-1	CASSRDRGEWSNTEAFF	TGTGCCAGTAGCAGGGACAGGGGGGAGTGGTCCAACACTGAAGCTTTCTTT
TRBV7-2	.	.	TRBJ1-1	CASSYGRDTEAFF	TGTGCCAGCAGCTACGGCAGAGACACTGAAGCTTTCTTT
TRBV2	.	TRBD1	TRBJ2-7	CASSDRDRGREQYF	TGTGCCAGCAGTGACCGGGACAGGGGGCGGGAGCAGTACTTC
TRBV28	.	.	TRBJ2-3	CASRDPGQNTDTQYF	TGTGCCAGTAGAGATCCTGGACAGAACACAGATACGCAGTATTTT
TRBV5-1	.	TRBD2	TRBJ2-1	CASRPGLVLSSYNEQFF	TGCGCCAGCAGACCCGGACTAGTGCTAAGCTCCTACAATGAGCAGTTCTTC
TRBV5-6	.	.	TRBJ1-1	CASSSYIGGARLTEAFF	TGTGCCAGCAGCTCGTACATCGGGGGGGCGCGTTTAACTGAAGCTTTCTTT
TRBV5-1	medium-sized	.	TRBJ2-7	CASSVLGGTYEQYF	TGCGCCAGCAGTGTACTAGGCGGTACCTACGAGCAGTACTTC
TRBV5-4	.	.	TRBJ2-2	CATPADRNTGELFF	TGTGCCACCCCGGCAGACAGAAACACCGGGGAGCTGTTTTTT
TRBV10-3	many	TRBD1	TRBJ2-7	CAISESQTGVVRHEQYF	TGTGCCATCAGTGAGTCGCAAACAGGGGTAGTCCGTCACGAGCAGTACTTC
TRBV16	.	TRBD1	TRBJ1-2	CASSIQGVDGYTF	TGTGCCAGCAGCATTCAGGGGGTGGATGGCTACACCTTC
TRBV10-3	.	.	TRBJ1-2	CAINGGAGYGYTF	TGTGCCATCAATGGGGGGGCGGGCTATGGCTACACCTTC
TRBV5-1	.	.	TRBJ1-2	CASSDSVSNYGYTF	TGCGCCAGCAGCGACAGTGTCTCTAACTATGGCTACACCTTC
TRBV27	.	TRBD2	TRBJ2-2	CASSDPSGRSAGELFF	TGTGCCAGCAGTGACCCTAGCGGGAGGTCTGCCGGGGAGCTGTTTTTT
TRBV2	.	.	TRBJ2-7	CASKDYRSYEQYF	TGTGCCAGCAAAGACTACCGCTCCTACGAGCAGTACTTC
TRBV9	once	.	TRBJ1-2	CASSVGGPRPYTF	TGTGCCAGCAGCGTAGGAGGCCCGAGGCCCTACACCTTC
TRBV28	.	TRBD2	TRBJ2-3	CASSRGTSGSLWGTDTQYF	TGTGCCAGCAGTCGCGGGACTAGCGGGAGCCTGTGGGGCACAGATACGCAGTATTTT
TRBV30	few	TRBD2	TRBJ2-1	CAWSRTSGRANEQFF	TGTGCCTGGAGCCGGACTAGCGGGAGGGCCAATGAGCAGTTCTTC
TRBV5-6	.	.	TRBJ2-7	CASSLEYEQYF	TGTGCCAGCAGCTTGGAATACGAGCAGTACTTC
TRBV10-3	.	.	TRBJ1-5	CAISESEGHGNQPQHF	TGTGCCATCAGTGAGTCGGAGGGGCATGGCAATCAGCCCCAGCATTTT
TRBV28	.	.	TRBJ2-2	CASSPLRELFF	TGTGCCAGCAGCCCTTTGAGGGAGCTGTTTTTT
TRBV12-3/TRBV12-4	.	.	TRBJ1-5	CASSLTGGQPQHF	TGTGCCAGCAGTTTAACGGGGGGTCAGCCCCAGCATTTT
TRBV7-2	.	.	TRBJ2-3	CASSLYGGNGADTQYF	TGTGCCAGCAGCTTATATGGGGGTAACGGGGCAGATACGCAGTATTTT
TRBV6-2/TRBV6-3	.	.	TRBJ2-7	CASSYIRDEQYF	TGTGCCAGCAGTTACATCCGGGACGAGCAGTACTTC
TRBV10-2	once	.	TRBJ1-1	CASRGLLGEKNTEAFF	TGCGCCAGCAGGGGCCTTCTGGGGGAGAAGAACACTGAAGCTTTCTTT
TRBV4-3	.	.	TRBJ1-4	CASSPYRGRSEKLFF	TGCGCCAGCAGCCCCTATCGGGGGCGCTCGGAAAAACTGTTTTTT
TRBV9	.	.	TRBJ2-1	CASSAPTGRDEQFF	TGTGCCAGCAGCGCTCCGACTGGCAGAGATGAGCAGTTCTTC